One sample yielded the 22 T cell receptor beta chains listed below, sequenced in a study of blood T cell repertoires in COVID-19. Some clones are missing from TCRdb's copy, which holds only in-frame ones; the method was immunoSEQ multiplex PCR. The sample lists approximately 180,000 clones; roughly 82% were seen once. Sequencing input: PBMCs or T cells enriched from blood (not recorded which). The receptors originated from a woman aged 60-75 years with acute COVID-19.

CDR3: CASSLLGGIGGYTF. The CDR3 nucleotides read TGTGCCAGCAGTTTATTAGGCGGCATTGGTGGCTACACCTTC. This chain connects TRBV28 to TRBJ1-2, with D uncertain. The V gene lost 1 base and the J gene lost 7 bases, with 13 bases spanning the gap. Germline assignment: CDR1 MDHEN and CDR2 SYDVKM. The CDR3 has 14 amino acids.

The chain couples TRBV9 to TRBJ2-3, with 10 bases matching TRBD2. The CDR3 consists of 17 residues. V shed 4 bases and J 1 base; nucleotides not matched to a gene: 9. Germline V CDR1 and CDR2: SGDLS, YYNGEE. The CDR3 DNA sequence: TGTGCCAGCAGCTCCCAGGGAGCGGGGGGGCGCACAGATACGCAGTATTTT. Its translation: CASSSQGAGGRTDTQYF.

The V and J genes are TRBV18 and TRBJ2-1; a weak D match, TRBD1 (6 bases). CDR3 length: 15 residues. Germline V lookup: CDR1 KGHSH, CDR2 LQKENI. V lost 4 bases, J lost 8 bases, and 18 bases lay in between. The CDR3 DNA reads TGTGCCAGCTCACGACCGGGCCCGGGGACATATGAGCAGTTCTTC. Residues: CASSRPGPGTYEQFF.

DNA for the CDR3: TGTGCCAGCTACTCCGGGACTGGGACCCAGTACTTC. Amino acids: CASYSGTGTQYF. J is TRBJ2-5 and V is TRBV28, with D possibly matching TRBD2 (6 bases). The V gene lost 8 bases and the J gene lost 7 bases, with 14 bases spanning the gap. CDR1 is MDHEN and CDR2 is SYDVKM in the germline V gene. The CDR3 contains 12 residues.

V is TRBV5-1 and J is TRBJ2-7; 11 bases line up with TRBD2. This CDR3 comprises 16 residues. Looked up from germline, CDR1 is SGHRS and CDR2 is YFSETQ. With V trimmed by 1 base and J by 4 bases, 7 bases remained unmatched. CDR3 loop: CASSLKALAGGYEQYF. The CDR3 nucleotides read TGCGCCAGCAGCTTGAAGGCGCTAGCGGGAGGATACGAGCAGTACTTC. Looking up the rest from reference TRBV5-1 and TRBJ2-7 gives the full variable domain: KAGVTQTPRYLIKTRGQQVTLSCSPISGHRSVSWYQQTPGQGLQFLFEYFSETQRNKGNFPGRFSGRQFSNSRSEMNVSTLELGDSALYLCASSLKALAGGYEQYFGPGTRLTVT.

V usage is TRBV30 and J usage is TRBJ1-2; 9 bases match TRBD1. The germline V gene has CDR1 GTSNPN and CDR2 SVGIG (reference sequence). V lost 7 bases, J lost 7 bases, and 16 bases stayed unmatched. The CDR3 sequence is 15 residues long. The CDR3 here is CAFQAGQGVFLGYTF. DNA for the CDR3: TGTGCCTTTCAGGCGGGACAGGGTGTTTTCCTTGGCTACACCTTC.

This chain connects TRBV10-3 to TRBJ2-1, with D tentatively TRBD2 (6 bases). Germline V gives CDR1 ENHRY, CDR2 SYGVKD. Deletions cut 6 bases from V and 7 bases from J, with 16 bases between. The CDR3 is 14 residues long. The CDR3 protein is CAISEYGTQNEQFF. CDR3 nucleotides: TGTGCCATCAGCGAATATGGGACTCAGAATGAGCAGTTCTTC.

The chain recombines TRBV10-3 with TRBJ1-5; the match to TRBD1 covers 11 bases. The V and J ends lost 5 bases and 3 bases, in that order; junction bases with no gene match: 9. Germline V gene lookup returns CDR1 ENHRY and CDR2 SYGVKD. This CDR3 has 17 amino acids. The CDR3 here is CAISRAGTGGNNQPQHF. For the CDR3, the DNA is TGTGCCATCAGTCGCGCCGGGACAGGGGGAAACAATCAGCCCCAGCATTTT.

The rearrangement links TRBV25-1 to TRBJ2-3; D perhaps matches TRBD2 (6 bases). V lost 2 bases, J lost 5 bases, and 8 bases lay in between. CDR3 length: 13 amino acids. Germline CDR1 reads MGHDK; CDR2 reads SYGVNS. CDR3 sequence: CASSELGGDTQYF. CDR3 nucleotides: TGTGCCAGCAGTGAACTGGGGGGAGATACGCAGTATTTT.

The J gene is TRBJ1-1, the V gene TRBV12-3 or TRBV12-4; D is uncertain. The V end was cut by 3 bases, the J end by 1 base, with 6 bases between. The CDR3 has 13 residues. CDR3 residues: CASSLVRNTEAFF. In DNA form, the CDR3 reads TGTGCCAGCAGTTTGGTGAGGAACACTGAAGCTTTCTTT.

V and J are TRBV7-2 and TRBJ2-5, with TRBD2 identical over 8 bases. Germline V lookup: CDR1 SGHTA, CDR2 FQGNSA. The CDR3 extends over 16 amino acids. With V trimmed by 5 bases and J by 4 bases, 12 bases remained unmatched. In DNA, the CDR3 is TGTGCCAGCAGCCCCTCCCGTCCGGGAGGGGGAGAGACCCAGTACTTC. Protein: CASSPSRPGGGETQYF.

V and J are TRBV29-1 and TRBJ1-2, with TRBD1 matching over 11 bases. CDR1 is SQVTM and CDR2 is ANQGSEA in the germline V gene. J was trimmed by 4 bases and V by 1 base; bases with no gene match: 2. The CDR3 runs 14 residues. CDR3 DNA: TGCAGCGTTGAAGGGACAGGGGGCACCTATGGCTACACCTTC. Protein product: CSVEGTGGTYGYTF.

This chain links TRBV10-1 with TRBJ2-1; 11 bases match TRBD2. The CDR3 loop spans 16 amino acids. V gave up 4 bases and J gave up 0 bases; unmatched junction bases: 2. Per the germline V gene, CDR1 is WNHNN and CDR2 is SYGVQD (reference sequence). CDR3 DNA: TGCGCCAGCAGTGGAACTAGCGGGAGCTCCTACAATGAGCAGTTCTTC. Its protein is CASSGTSGSSYNEQFF.

The chain recombines TRBV10-1 with TRBJ1-1; 8 bases are a match to TRBD1. Trimming cost V 2 bases and J 8 bases; bases outside gene matches: 7. This CDR3 spans 14 amino acids. Germline CDR1 and CDR2: WNHNN and SYGVQD (reference sequence). CDR3 DNA sequence: TGCGCCAGCAGTGAGGGGACAGGAACGGAGGAAGCTTTCTTT. Amino acid sequence: CASSEGTGTEEAFF.

The chain links TRBV7-9 to TRBJ1-4, with D tentatively TRBD1 (5 bases). The CDR3 consists of 14 residues. The V gene lost 5 bases and the J gene lost 2 bases, with 9 bases spanning the gap. Looked up from germline, CDR1 is SEHNR and CDR2 is FQNEAQ (reference sequence). The CDR3 DNA reads as TGTGCCAGCAGCCGGCCAGGGACTAATGAAAAACTGTTTTTT. Amino acid sequence: CASSRPGTNEKLFF. The whole variable domain, filled in from reference TRBV7-9 and TRBJ1-4, reads DTGVSQNPRHKITKRGQNVTFRCDPISEHNRLYWYRQTLGQGPEFLTYFQNEAQLEKSRLLSDRFSAERPKGSFSTLEIQRTEQGDSAMYLCASSRPGTNEKLFFGSGTQLSVL.

The rearrangement links TRBV6-1 to TRBJ2-1; weak D call: TRBD2 (6 bases). The CDR3 has 17 residues. CDR1 and CDR2 (germline): MNHNS, SASEGT. Trimming shortened V by 3 bases and J by 7 bases, and 22 bases separated the two germline ends. The CDR3 loop is CASSDPRLEKFPNEQFF. CDR3 nucleotides: TGTGCCAGCAGTGACCCTAGACTAGAGAAATTCCCAAATGAGCAGTTCTTC.

The rearrangement joins TRBV3-1 (or the pseudogene TRBV3-2) to TRBJ1-2; tentatively, D is TRBD1 (5 bases). This CDR3 region has 14 residues. Germline lookup yields CDR1 LGHDT and CDR2 YNNKEL (reference sequence). The V end was cut by 5 bases, the J end by 2 bases, with 12 bases between. The CDR3 reads CASSSAAGNYGYTF. The CDR3 region has the DNA TGTGCCAGCAGCTCAGCAGCAGGGAACTATGGCTACACCTTC.

This rearrangement joins TRBV10-3 to TRBJ2-3, with 8 bases that match TRBD1. V was pared by 8 bases and J by 3 bases, with 4 bases of the junction left unmatched. Germline V gene sequence: CDR1 ENHRY, CDR2 SYGVKD. The length of the CDR3 is 13 residues. CDR3 in DNA: TGTGCCATCGCGGGACAGGAGACAGATACGCAGTATTTT. It translates to CAIAGQETDTQYF.

The chain joins TRBV3-1 (or the pseudogene TRBV3-2) to TRBJ2-2; TRBD2 might be the D (6 bases). Trimming cost V 2 bases and J 4 bases, with 11 bases left between them. Germline V gene lookup returns CDR1 LGHDT and CDR2 YNNKEL (reference sequence). There are 15 residues in the CDR3. CDR3 sequence reads: CASSQNLGGTGELFF. In DNA form, the CDR3 reads TGTGCCAGCAGCCAAAACCTGGGAGGCACCGGGGAGCTGTTTTTT.

This clone was observed a handful of times. The gene calls are TRBV28 and TRBJ1-2; 8 bases are a match to TRBD1. The J segment lost 5 bases and the V segment lost 2 bases, leaving 7 bases of the junction unmatched. The CDR3 runs 15 residues. CDR1 and CDR2 (germline): MDHEN, SYDVKM. CDR3 residues: CASSLPSGGNYGYTF. DNA of the CDR3: TGTGCCAGCAGTTTACCTTCAGGGGGCAATTATGGCTACACCTTC.

The J gene is TRBJ2-3, the V gene TRBV24-1; 12 bases map to TRBD2. Germline CDR1 KGHDR, CDR2 SFDVKD. Losses at the gene ends were 8 bases for V and 1 base for J; bases not matched to a gene: 9. This CDR3 is 17 amino acids long. CDR3 bases: TGTGCCACCATTGGACAGACTAGCGGGGGAGGCACAGATACGCAGTATTTT. Its protein is CATIGQTSGGGTDTQYF.

This chain connects TRBV5-4 to TRBJ2-1, with 8 nucleotides matching TRBD2. The CDR3 covers 15 residues. Trimming took 4 bases from V and 7 from J; bases not matched to a gene: 10. Germline-derived CDR1 and CDR2 are SGHNT and YYREEE (reference sequence). CDR3 region: CASSRSGRLGNEQFF. The CDR3 bases are TGTGCCAGCAGCCGGAGCGGGAGACTCGGGAATGAGCAGTTCTTC.